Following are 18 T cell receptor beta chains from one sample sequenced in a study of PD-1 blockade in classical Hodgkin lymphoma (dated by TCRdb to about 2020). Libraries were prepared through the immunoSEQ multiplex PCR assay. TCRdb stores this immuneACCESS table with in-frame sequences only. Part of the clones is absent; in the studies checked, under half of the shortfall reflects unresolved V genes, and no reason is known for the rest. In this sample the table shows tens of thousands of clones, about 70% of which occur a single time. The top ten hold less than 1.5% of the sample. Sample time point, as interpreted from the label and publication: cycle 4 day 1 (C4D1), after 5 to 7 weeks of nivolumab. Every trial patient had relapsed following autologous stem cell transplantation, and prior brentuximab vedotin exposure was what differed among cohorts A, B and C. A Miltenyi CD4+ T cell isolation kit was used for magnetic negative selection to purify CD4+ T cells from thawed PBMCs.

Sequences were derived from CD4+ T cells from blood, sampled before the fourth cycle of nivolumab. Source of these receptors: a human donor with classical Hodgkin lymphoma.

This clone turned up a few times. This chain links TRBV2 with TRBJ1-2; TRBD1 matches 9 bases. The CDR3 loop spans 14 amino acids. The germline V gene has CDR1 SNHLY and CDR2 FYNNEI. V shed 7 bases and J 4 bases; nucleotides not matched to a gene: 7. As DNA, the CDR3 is TGTGCCAGCACCGTACAGGGGGCTGGCTATGGCTACACCTTC. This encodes CASTVQGAGYGYTF.

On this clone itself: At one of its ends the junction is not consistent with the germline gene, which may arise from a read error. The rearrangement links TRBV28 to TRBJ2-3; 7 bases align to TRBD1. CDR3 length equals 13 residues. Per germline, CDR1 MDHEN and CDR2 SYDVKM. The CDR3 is CANSLYRGDTQYF. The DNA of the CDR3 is TGTGCCAACAGTTTATACAGGGGAGATACGCAGTATTTT.

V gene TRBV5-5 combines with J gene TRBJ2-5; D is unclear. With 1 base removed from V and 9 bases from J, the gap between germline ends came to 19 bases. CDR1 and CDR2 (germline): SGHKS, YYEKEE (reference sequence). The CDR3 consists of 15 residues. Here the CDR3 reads CASSLTAGRSEAQYF. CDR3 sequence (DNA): TGTGCCAGCAGCTTGACGGCAGGACGGTCTGAGGCCCAGTACTTC.

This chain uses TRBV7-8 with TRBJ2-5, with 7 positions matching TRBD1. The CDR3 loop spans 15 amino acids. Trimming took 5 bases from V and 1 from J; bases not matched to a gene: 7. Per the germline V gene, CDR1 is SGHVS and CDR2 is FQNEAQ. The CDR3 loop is CASSPPGQLQETQYF. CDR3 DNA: TGTGCCAGCAGCCCCCCGGGACAGCTCCAAGAGACCCAGTACTTC.

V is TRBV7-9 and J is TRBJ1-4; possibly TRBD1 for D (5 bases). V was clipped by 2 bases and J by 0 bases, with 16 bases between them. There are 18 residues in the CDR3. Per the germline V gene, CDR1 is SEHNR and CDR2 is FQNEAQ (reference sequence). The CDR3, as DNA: TGTGCCAGCAGCTTACTGGTTGGGGGATGGGCAACTAATGAAAAACTGTTTTTT. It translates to CASSLLVGGWATNEKLFF. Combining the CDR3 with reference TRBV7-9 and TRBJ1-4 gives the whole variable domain DTGVSQNPRHKITKRGQNVTFRCDPISEHNRLYWYRQTLGQGPEFLTYFQNEAQLEKSRLLSDRFSAERPKGSFSTLEIQRTEQGDSAMYLCASSLLVGGWATNEKLFFGSGTQLSVL.

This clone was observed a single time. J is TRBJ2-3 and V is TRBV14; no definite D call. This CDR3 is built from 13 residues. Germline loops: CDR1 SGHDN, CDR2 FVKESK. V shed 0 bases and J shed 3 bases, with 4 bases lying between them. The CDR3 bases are TGTGCCAGCAGCCAAGAACTTACAGATACGCAGTATTTT. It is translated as CASSQELTDTQYF.

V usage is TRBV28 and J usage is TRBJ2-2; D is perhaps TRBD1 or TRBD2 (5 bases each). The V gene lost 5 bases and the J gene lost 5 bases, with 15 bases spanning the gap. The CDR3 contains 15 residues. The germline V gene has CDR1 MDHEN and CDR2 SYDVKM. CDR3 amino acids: CASSPLGRKTGELFF. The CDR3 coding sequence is TGTGCCAGCAGTCCCCTGGGACGGAAAACCGGGGAGCTGTTTTTT.

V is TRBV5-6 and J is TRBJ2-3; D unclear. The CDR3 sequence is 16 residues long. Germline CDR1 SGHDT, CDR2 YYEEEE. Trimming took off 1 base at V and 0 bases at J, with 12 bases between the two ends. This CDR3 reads CASSLWAVTSTDTQYF. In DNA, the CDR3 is TGTGCCAGCAGCTTGTGGGCAGTTACTAGCACAGATACGCAGTATTTT.

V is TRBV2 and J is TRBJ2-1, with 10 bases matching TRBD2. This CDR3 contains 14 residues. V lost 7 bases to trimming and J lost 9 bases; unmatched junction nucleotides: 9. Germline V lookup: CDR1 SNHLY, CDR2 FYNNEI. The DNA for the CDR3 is TGTGCCAGCACTCCGAATAGCGGGGGGTTTGAGCAGTTCTTC. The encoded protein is CASTPNSGGFEQFF.

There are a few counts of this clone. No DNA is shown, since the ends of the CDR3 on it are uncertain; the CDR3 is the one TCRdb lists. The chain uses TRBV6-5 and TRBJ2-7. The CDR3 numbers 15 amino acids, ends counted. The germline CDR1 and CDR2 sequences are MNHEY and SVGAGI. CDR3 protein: CASSTSLSDAYEQYF.

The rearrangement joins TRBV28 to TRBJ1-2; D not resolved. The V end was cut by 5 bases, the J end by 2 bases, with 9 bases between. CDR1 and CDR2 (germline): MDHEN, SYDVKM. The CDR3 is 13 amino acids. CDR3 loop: CASSESPNYGYTF. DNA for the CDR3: TGTGCCAGCAGTGAATCACCAAACTATGGCTACACCTTC.

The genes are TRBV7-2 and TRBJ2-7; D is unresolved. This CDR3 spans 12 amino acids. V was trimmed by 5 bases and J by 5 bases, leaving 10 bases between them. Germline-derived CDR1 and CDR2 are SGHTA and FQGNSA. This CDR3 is CASSPGYDEQYF. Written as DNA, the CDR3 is TGTGCCAGCAGCCCCGGCTACGACGAGCAGTACTTC.

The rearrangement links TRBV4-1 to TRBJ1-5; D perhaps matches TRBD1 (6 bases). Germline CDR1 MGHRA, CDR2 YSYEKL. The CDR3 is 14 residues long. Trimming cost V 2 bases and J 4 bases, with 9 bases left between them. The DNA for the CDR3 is TGCGCCAGCAGCCAAACAGGGTGGAATCAGCCCCAGCATTTT. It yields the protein CASSQTGWNQPQHF.

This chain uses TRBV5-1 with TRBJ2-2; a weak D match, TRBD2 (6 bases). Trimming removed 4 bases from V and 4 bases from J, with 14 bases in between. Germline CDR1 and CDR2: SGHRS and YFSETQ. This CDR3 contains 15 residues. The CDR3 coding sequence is TGCGCCAGCAGCAGGGACTTTCCGGGCACCGGGGAGCTGTTTTTT. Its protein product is CASSRDFPGTGELFF.

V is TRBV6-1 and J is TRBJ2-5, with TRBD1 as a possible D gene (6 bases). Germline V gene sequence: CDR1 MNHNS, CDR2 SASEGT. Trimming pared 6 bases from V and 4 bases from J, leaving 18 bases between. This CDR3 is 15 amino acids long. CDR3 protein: CASRWSQGWVETQYF. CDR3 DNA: TGTGCCAGCAGGTGGTCACAGGGATGGGTAGAGACCCAGTACTTC.

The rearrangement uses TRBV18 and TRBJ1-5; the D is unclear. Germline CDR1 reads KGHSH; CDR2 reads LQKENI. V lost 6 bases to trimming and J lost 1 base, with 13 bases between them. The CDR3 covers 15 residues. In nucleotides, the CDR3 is TGTGCCAGCTCCCCGGGGTCCGGGAGCAATCAGCCCCAGCATTTT. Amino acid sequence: CASSPGSGSNQPQHF.

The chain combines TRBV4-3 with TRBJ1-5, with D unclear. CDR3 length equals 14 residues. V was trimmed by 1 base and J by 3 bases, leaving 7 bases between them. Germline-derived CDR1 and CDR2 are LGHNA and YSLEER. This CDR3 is CASSQVQINQPQHF. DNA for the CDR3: TGCGCCAGCAGCCAAGTTCAGATCAATCAGCCCCAGCATTTT.

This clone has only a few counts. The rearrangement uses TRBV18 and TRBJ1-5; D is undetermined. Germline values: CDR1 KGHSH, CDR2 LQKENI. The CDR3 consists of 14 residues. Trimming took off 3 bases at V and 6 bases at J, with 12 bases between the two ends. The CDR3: CASSPIRASQPQHF. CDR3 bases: TGTGCCAGCTCACCGATAAGGGCCAGTCAGCCCCAGCATTTT.